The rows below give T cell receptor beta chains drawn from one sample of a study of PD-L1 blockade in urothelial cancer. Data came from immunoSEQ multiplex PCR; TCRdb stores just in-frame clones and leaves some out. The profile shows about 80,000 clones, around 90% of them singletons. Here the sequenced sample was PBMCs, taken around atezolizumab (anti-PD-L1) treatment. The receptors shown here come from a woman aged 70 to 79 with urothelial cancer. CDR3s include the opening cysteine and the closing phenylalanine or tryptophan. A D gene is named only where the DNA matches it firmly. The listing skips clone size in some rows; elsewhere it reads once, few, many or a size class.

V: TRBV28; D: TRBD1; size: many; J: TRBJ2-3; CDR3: CASSLTGADTQYF; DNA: TGTGCCAGCAGTTTAACAGGGGCAGATACGCAGTATTTT
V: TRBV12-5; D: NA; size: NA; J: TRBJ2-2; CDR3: CASGLVSGTGGSELFF; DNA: TGTGCTAGTGGTTTGGTAAGCGGGACAGGAGGCTCCGAGCTGTTTTTT
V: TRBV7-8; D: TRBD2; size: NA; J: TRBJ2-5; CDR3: CASSGRLAFETQYF; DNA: TGTGCCAGCAGCGGACGACTAGCGTTTGAGACCCAGTACTTC
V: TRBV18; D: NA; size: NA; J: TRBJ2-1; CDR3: CASSPRDSYNEQFF; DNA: TGTGCCAGCTCACCCCGGGATTCCTACAATGAGCAGTTCTTC
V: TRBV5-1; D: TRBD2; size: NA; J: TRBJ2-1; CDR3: CASSISGTGYNEQFF; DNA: TGCGCCAGCAGCATTAGCGGGACTGGATACAATGAGCAGTTCTTC
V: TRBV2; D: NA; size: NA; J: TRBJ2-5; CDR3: CASSAVVTQETQYF; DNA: TGTGCCAGCAGTGCGGTAGTAACCCAAGAGACCCAGTACTTC
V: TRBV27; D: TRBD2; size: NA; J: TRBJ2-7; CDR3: CASSYGTSGTEQYF; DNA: TGTGCCAGCAGTTACGGGACTAGCGGGACTGAGCAGTACTTC
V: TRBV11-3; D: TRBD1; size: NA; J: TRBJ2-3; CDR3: CASSLPDRADTQYF; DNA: TGTGCCAGCAGCCTCCCAGACAGGGCAGATACGCAGTATTTT
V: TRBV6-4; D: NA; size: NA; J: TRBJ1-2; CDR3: CASSSFYLYEAYGYTF; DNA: TGTGCCAGCAGTAGCTTCTACTTGTATGAGGCCTATGGCTACACCTTC
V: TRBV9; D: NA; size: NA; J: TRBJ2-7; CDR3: CASSVGSGRFSFEQYF; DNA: TGTGCCAGCAGCGTAGGGTCGGGAAGGTTCTCCTTCGAGCAGTACTTC
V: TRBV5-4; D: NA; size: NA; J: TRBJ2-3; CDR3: CASSSRGTSTDTQYF; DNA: TGTGCCAGCAGCAGCAGGGGCACTAGCACAGATACGCAGTATTTT
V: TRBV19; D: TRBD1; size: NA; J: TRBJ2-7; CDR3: CASSQGTAYEQYF; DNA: TGTGCCAGTAGCCAAGGGACAGCATACGAGCAGTACTTC
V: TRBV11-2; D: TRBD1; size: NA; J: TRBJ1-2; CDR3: CASSDRQGGYTF; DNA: TGTGCCAGCAGCGACCGACAGGGCGGCTACACCTTC
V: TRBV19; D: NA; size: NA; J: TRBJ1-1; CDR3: CASNVWGLNTEAFF; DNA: TGTGCCAGTAATGTGTGGGGGCTGAACACTGAAGCTTTCTTT
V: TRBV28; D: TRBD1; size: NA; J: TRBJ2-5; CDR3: CASRARTGIQETQYF; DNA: TGTGCCAGCAGGGCGAGGACAGGAATTCAAGAGACCCAGTACTTC
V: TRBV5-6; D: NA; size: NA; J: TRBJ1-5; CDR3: CASSLGQDNQPQHF; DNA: TGTGCCAGCAGCTTGGGACAGGACAATCAGCCCCAGCATTTT
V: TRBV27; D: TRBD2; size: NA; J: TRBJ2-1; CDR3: CASSSGLSGKTKYNEQFF; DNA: TGTGCCAGCAGTTCCGGCCTTAGCGGGAAGACTAAATACAATGAGCAGTTCTTC
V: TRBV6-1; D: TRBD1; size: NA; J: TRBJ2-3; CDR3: CASSTRDRSTDTQYF; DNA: TGTGCCAGCAGTACAAGGGACAGGTCCACAGATACGCAGTATTTT
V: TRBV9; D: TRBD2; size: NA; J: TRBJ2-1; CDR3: CASSVDLAGGYNEQFF; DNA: TGTGCCAGCAGCGTAGATCTGGCGGGGGGTTACAATGAGCAGTTCTTC
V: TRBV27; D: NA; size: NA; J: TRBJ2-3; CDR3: CASSPWTENTDTQYF; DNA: TGTGCCAGCAGTCCTTGGACAGAAAATACAGATACGCAGTATTTT
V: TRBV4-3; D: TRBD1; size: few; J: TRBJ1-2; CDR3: CASNPNRGLVYGYTF; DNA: TGCGCCAGCAACCCAAACAGGGGGCTGGTCTATGGCTACACCTTC
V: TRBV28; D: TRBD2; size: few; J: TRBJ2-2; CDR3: CASSPVWASGVNTGELFF; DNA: TGTGCCAGCAGCCCGGTCTGGGCTAGCGGGGTTAACACCGGGGAGCTGTTTTTT
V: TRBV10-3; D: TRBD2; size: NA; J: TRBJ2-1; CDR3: CAITDSGRAVEQFF; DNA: TGTGCCATCACCGATAGCGGGAGGGCGGTTGAGCAGTTCTTC
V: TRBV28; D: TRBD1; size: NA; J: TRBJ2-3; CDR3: CASTARTGSTDTQYF; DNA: TGTGCCAGCACCGCGAGGACAGGGAGCACAGATACGCAGTATTTT
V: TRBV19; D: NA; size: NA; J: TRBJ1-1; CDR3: CASSPLGNTEAFF; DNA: TGTGCCAGTAGTCCACTCGGGAACACTGAAGCTTTCTTT
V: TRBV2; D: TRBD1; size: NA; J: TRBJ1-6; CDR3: CAGGQENSYNSPLHF; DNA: TGTGCCGGAGGACAGGAGAACTCCTATAATTCACCCCTCCACTTT
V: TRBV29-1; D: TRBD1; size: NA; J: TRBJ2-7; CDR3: CSVAGTGYYEQYF; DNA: TGCAGCGTTGCCGGGACAGGGTATTACGAGCAGTACTTC
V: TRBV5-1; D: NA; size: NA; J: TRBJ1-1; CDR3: CASTGAWDTEAFF; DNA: TGCGCCAGCACTGGGGCGTGGGACACTGAAGCTTTCTTT
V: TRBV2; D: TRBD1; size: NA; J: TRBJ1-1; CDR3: CASSEGTGRGAFF; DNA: TGTGCCAGCAGTGAAGGGACAGGCCGCGGGGCTTTCTTT